The next 19 T cell receptor beta chains were all read from a single sample in a study of monozygotic twins with inflammatory bowel disease. TCRdb processed the 5' RACE reads again and assigns one entry to each CDR3 protein, with no DNA. Recorded for this sample: 350,000 to 550,000 distinct CDR3 sequences. Sequenced input: blood. The origin of the receptors is a human donor with ulcerative colitis or Crohn's disease, or a healthy co-twin of an affected twin (not recorded which).

The chain employs TRBV5-6 and TRBJ2-3; the TCRdb call, TRBD2, lacks DNA for checking. This CDR3 has 15 amino acids. Per germline, CDR1 SGHDT and CDR2 YYEEEE. The CDR3: CASTPRRENVDTQYF.

The chain links TRBV19 to TRBJ1-2; TCRdb outputs TRBD1, but without DNA this stays unchecked. The length of the CDR3 is 11 residues. Germline assignment: CDR1 LNHDA and CDR2 SQIVND (reference sequence). The CDR3 sequence is CATGQVWGYTF.

The chain employs TRBV5-1 and TRBJ2-1; TCRdb gives TRBD2 as the D gene, but with no DNA this cannot be confirmed. CDR3 length equals 17 residues. The germline CDR1 and CDR2 sequences are SGHRS and YFSETQ. This CDR3 reads CASSTGLAGGPGNEQFF.

The chain recombines TRBV29-1 with TRBJ2-3; the TCRdb call, TRBD1, lacks DNA for checking. The germline V gene encodes CDR1 SQVTM and CDR2 ANQGSEA. This CDR3 region has 15 residues. CDR3: CSVVLGVSSTDTQYF.

The chain has TRBV4-1 and TRBJ2-5. CDR1 MGHRA and CDR2 YSYEKL come from the germline V gene. This CDR3 has 15 amino acids. The CDR3 protein is CASSQVATLQETQYF.

This CDR3 is CASSERGGKNNYGYTF. The chain couples TRBV25-1 to TRBJ1-2. Germline V gene sequence: CDR1 MGHDK, CDR2 SYGVNS. The CDR3 runs 16 residues.

V usage is TRBV28 and J usage is TRBJ1-2. Germline-derived CDR1 and CDR2 are MDHEN and SYDVKM. This CDR3 contains 16 residues. The CDR3 protein is CASSTRGRPSSYGYTF.

The chain joins TRBV4-1 to TRBJ1-1; the TRBD1 assignment by TCRdb is unverifiable without DNA. The CDR3 extends over 16 amino acids. The germline V gene encodes CDR1 MGHRA and CDR2 YSYEKL. CDR3 in amino acids: CASSLERAGGELVAFF.

This chain links TRBV29-1 with TRBJ2-6; no DNA is available, so the TRBD1 call from TCRdb remains unchecked. Germline V gene lookup returns CDR1 SQVTM and CDR2 ANQGSEA. The CDR3 is 15 amino acids. CDR3 loop: CSAGWHISGANVLTF.

This chain connects TRBV5-1 to TRBJ1-1; the TCRdb call, TRBD1, lacks DNA for checking. Per the germline V gene, CDR1 is SGHRS and CDR2 is YFSETQ. This CDR3 region has 13 residues. CDR3 sequence reads: CASSLAMTGEAFF.

V usage is TRBV7-9 and J usage is TRBJ1-1; the D call from TCRdb, TRBD1, cannot be confirmed without DNA. Germline CDR1 is SEHNR and CDR2 is FQNEAQ (reference sequence). The CDR3 totals 16 residues. CDR3 protein: CASTPRMAQGAFEAFF.

CDR3 region: CASSQTSGGDTQYF. This chain connects TRBV12-3 or TRBV12-4 to TRBJ2-3; TCRdb lists TRBD2, though no DNA is available to test this call. The CDR3 sequence is 14 residues long.

The rearrangement uses TRBV7-9 and TRBJ2-3; TCRdb designates TRBD2, a call that cannot be tested without DNA. The CDR3 spans 16 residues. CDR1 is SEHNR and CDR2 is FQNEAQ in the germline V gene (reference sequence). This chain's CDR3 is CASSPMTSLYTDTQYF.

The J gene is TRBJ1-5, the V gene TRBV2; TCRdb returns TRBD1, unconfirmable since there is no DNA. Germline CDR1 SNHLY, CDR2 FYNNEI. The CDR3 totals 15 residues. The CDR3 here is CASSEKVSGGQPQHF.

The chain is built from TRBV30 and TRBJ1-2. This CDR3 spans 11 amino acids. The germline V gene has CDR1 GTSNPN and CDR2 SVGIG (reference sequence). The CDR3 sequence is CAWRFGDGYTF.

CDR3 region: CASSLDGGGDTQYF. The chain is built from TRBV11-2 and TRBJ2-3; checking the TCRdb D call of TRBD2 is not possible without DNA. The CDR3 extends over 14 amino acids. The V gene's germline CDR1 is SGHAT and CDR2 FQNNGV.

This sequence joins TRBV27 and TRBJ2-7; TCRdb names TRBD1, which stays unverified in the absence of DNA. The CDR3 length is 14 residues. Per germline, CDR1 MNHEY and CDR2 SMNVEV (reference sequence). CDR3 amino acids: CASSLWSQGVEQYF.

The V and J genes are TRBV12-3 or TRBV12-4 and TRBJ2-2; with no DNA, the TCRdb D assignment of TRBD2 cannot be verified. CDR3 length: 14 residues. The CDR3 reads CASRPGGQTGELFF.

This rearrangement joins TRBV4-1 to TRBJ1-1. CDR1 and CDR2 from the germline V gene are MGHRA and YSYEKL. The CDR3 covers 15 residues. The CDR3 loop is CAGSQGRVLNTEAFF.